A single T cell receptor (beta chain) is shown here with its context. The sample is drawn from a study of blood T cell repertoires in COVID-19. In the study overall: From the United States, Italy and Spain came samples of acute and convalescent COVID-19. PBMCs, B-cell-depleted T cells, or T cells provided the cDNA or gDNA that made up the material.

Authors' data handling: Estimates of nucleated cell counts were drawn from the amplification of reference gene primers. The method was immunoSEQ multiplex PCR; TCRdb's version includes in-frame clones alone and lacks a portion of them. From that table come the V and J calls and clone size; the DNA was used to work out D and trimming. Of tens of thousands of clones in the sample, over 90% are singletons; the top ten hold more than 4%. Sequences were obtained from peripheral blood. The sequence was collected from a human donor with active COVID-19. The donor label of this sample is uncertain.

CDR3 bases: TGTGCCAGCAGCCGGGGACAGGTGATCTCTGGGGCCAACGTCCTGACTTTC. Translating it yields CASSRGQVISGANVLTF. The rearrangement joins TRBV7-8 to TRBJ2-6; 8 bases are shared with TRBD1. Trimming at V came to 5 bases and at J to 0 bases, leaving 6 bases not matched to a gene. This CDR3 spans 17 amino acids. Germline V gene lookup returns CDR1 SGHVS and CDR2 FQNEAQ.